This T cell receptor beta chain was recovered during a study of blood T cell repertoires in COVID-19. Study information: T cells, B-cell-depleted T cells, or PBMCs supplied cDNA or gDNA.

Participants reported their clinical history, and cohort assignment relied on those reports. In the original processing: Estimation of nucleated cell counts was performed using reference gene primer amplification. Using immunoSEQ multiplex PCR, the repertoire was profiled, and TCRdb retains in-frame clones only, with some absent. D and trimming come from the DNA, and the V and J calls and clone size come from that table. The sample includes about 240,000 clones, around four fifths of them seen just once. The sample consisted of PBMCs or T cells enriched from blood (not recorded which). The source of this sequence is a woman in her 40s who had been exposed to COVID-19.

The CDR3 bases are TGTGCCAGCAGCCAAGCAGGGGAAGGGTCAGATACGCAGTATTTT. This encodes CASSQAGEGSDTQYF. The chain carries TRBV14 and TRBJ2-3; D may be TRBD1 (6 bases). Trimming removed 1 base from V and 4 bases from J, with 12 bases in between. The germline CDR1 and CDR2 sequences are SGHDN and FVKESK. CDR3 length equals 15 residues. The full variable domain, with the rest looked up from reference TRBV14 and TRBJ2-3, is EAGVTQFPSHSVIEKGQTVTLRCDPISGHDNLYWYRRVMGKEIKFLLHFVKESKQDESGMPNNRFLAERTGGTYSTLKVQPAELEDSGVYFCASSQAGEGSDTQYFGPGTRLTVL.